The rows below give T cell receptor beta chains drawn from one sample of a study of T cell responses to AZD1222 COVID-19 vaccine. Profiling relied on immunoSEQ multiplex PCR, and the TCRdb table lists in-frame clones only, not all of them. Among roughly 96,000 clones listed, 80% to 90% were seen once. Here the sequenced sample was peripheral blood, taken on day 0 of AZD1222 vaccination. The receptors derive from an adult in good health. CDR3s include the opening cysteine and the closing phenylalanine or tryptophan. A D gene is named only where the DNA matches it firmly. Where a row states a size, it is once, few, many or the class of an expanded clone; other rows omit it.

V gene,clone size,J gene,D gene,CDR3 protein,CDR3 DNA
TRBV24-1,.,TRBJ2-5,TRBD1,CATSDLRGTGQETQYF,TGTGCCACCAGTGATTTGCGTGGGACAGGGCAAGAGACCCAGTACTTC
TRBV5-4,.,TRBJ2-7,.,CASSLGAGLYEQYF,TGTGCCAGCAGCTTGGGTGCGGGGCTTTACGAGCAGTACTTC
TRBV6-1,once,TRBJ2-7,.,CASSEEARGSDEQYF,TGTGCCAGCAGTGAAGAGGCCAGGGGATCAGACGAGCAGTACTTC
TRBV5-4,.,TRBJ1-4,.,CASSLRESGAEKLFF,TGTGCCAGCAGCCTTCGAGAGTCAGGCGCGGAAAAACTGTTTTTT
TRBV6-2/TRBV6-3,.,TRBJ1-2,TRBD1,CASSYEQGVYGYTF,TGTGCCAGCAGCTATGAACAGGGGGTCTATGGCTACACCTTC
TRBV2,few,TRBJ1-2,.,CASSDTSGYGYTF,TGTGCCAGCAGTGACACTTCGGGCTATGGCTACACCTTC
TRBV6-5,.,TRBJ1-1,TRBD1,CASSYPRGGTEAFF,TGTGCCAGCAGTTACCCCAGGGGGGGCACTGAAGCTTTCTTT
TRBV4-2,.,TRBJ1-1,.,CASSLIGQTLMNTEAFF,TGTGCCAGCAGCCTAATAGGACAGACACTCATGAACACTGAAGCTTTCTTT
TRBV28,.,TRBJ1-3,.,CASKQGSGNTIYF,TGTGCCAGCAAACAGGGCTCTGGAAACACCATATATTTT
TRBV28,.,TRBJ1-5,.,CASSFAGASNQPQHF,TGTGCCAGCAGTTTTGCCGGGGCCAGCAATCAGCCCCAGCATTTT
TRBV5-4,.,TRBJ1-1,.,CASSSVDGNEAFF,TGTGCCAGCAGCTCGGTGGACGGGAATGAAGCTTTCTTT
TRBV5-5,.,TRBJ2-1,.,CASSFFGLATYNEQFF,TGTGCCAGCAGCTTTTTCGGCCTAGCGACTTACAATGAGCAGTTCTTC
TRBV30,.,TRBJ1-6,.,CAWRSGLQNNSPLHF,TGTGCCTGGAGGAGCGGGCTCCAAAATAATTCACCCCTCCACTTT
TRBV28,.,TRBJ1-1,TRBD1,CASSPPRGRNTEAFF,TGTGCCAGCAGCCCCCCGAGGGGGCGGAACACTGAAGCTTTCTTT
TRBV4-1,once,TRBJ1-4,.,CASSPFERVRNEKLFF,TGCGCCAGCAGCCCATTCGAACGGGTGAGAAATGAAAAACTGTTTTTT
TRBV5-1,.,TRBJ1-4,TRBD1,CASSGTAYREKLFF,TGCGCCAGCAGTGGGACAGCCTATCGGGAAAAACTGTTTTTT
TRBV2,.,TRBJ2-1,TRBD2,CASSEWRLAGGRDEQFF,TGTGCCAGCAGTGAATGGCGTCTAGCGGGGGGCAGGGATGAGCAGTTCTTC
TRBV11-2,.,TRBJ2-7,.,CASSSLLGHEQYF,TGTGCCAGCAGCTCCCTTTTGGGCCACGAGCAGTACTTC
TRBV6-5,.,TRBJ2-6,.,CASSRSISGANVLTF,TGTGCCAGCAGTCGCTCCATCTCTGGGGCCAACGTCCTGACTTTC
TRBV20-1,once,TRBJ1-1,.,CSATVNTEAFF,TGCAGTGCTACTGTGAACACTGAAGCTTTCTTT
TRBV10-2,.,TRBJ1-1,.,CASSEDWGARTEAFF,TGCGCCAGCAGTGAGGATTGGGGGGCGAGGACTGAAGCTTTCTTT
TRBV7-2,few,TRBJ2-1,.,CASSTWAGASYNEQFF,TGTGCCAGCAGTACCTGGGCAGGGGCATCCTACAATGAGCAGTTCTTC
TRBV19,once,TRBJ1-3,TRBD1,CASRMDRASGNTIYF,TGTGCCAGTAGAATGGACAGGGCGTCTGGAAACACCATATATTTT
TRBV28,.,TRBJ1-1,.,CASSRIQGNWAEAFF,TGTGCCAGCAGTCGGATCCAGGGGAATTGGGCTGAAGCTTTCTTT
TRBV7-2,.,TRBJ2-7,.,CASSPQATGPHEQYF,TGTGCCAGCAGCCCTCAAGCGACTGGCCCACACGAGCAGTACTTC
TRBV7-2,.,TRBJ2-3,.,CASSLGSTSDTQYF,TGTGCCAGCAGCCTCGGGTCAACTTCAGATACGCAGTATTTT
TRBV28,medium-sized,TRBJ2-7,TRBD2,CASSTNVGSSGGVSYEQYF,TGTGCCAGCAGCACGAATGTAGGGTCTAGCGGGGGGGTTTCCTACGAGCAGTACTTC
TRBV5-6,.,TRBJ2-1,TRBD2,CASSLVTSGDYNEQFF,TGTGCCAGCAGCTTGGTGACTAGCGGGGATTACAATGAGCAGTTCTTC
TRBV28,once,TRBJ1-1,.,CASSLIVNTEAFF,TGTGCCAGCAGTTTAATCGTAAACACTGAAGCTTTCTTT
TRBV7-3,.,TRBJ2-6,.,CASSSILSGANVLTF,TGTGCCAGCAGCTCCATTCTTTCTGGGGCCAACGTCCTGACTTTC
TRBV7-2,once,TRBJ2-5,.,CASSYTGAETQYF,TGTGCCAGCAGCTATACGGGGGCGGAGACCCAGTACTTC
TRBV5-4,.,TRBJ2-5,.,CASSRDSTYQETQYF,TGTGCCAGCAGCCGGGACTCGACGTACCAAGAGACCCAGTACTTC
TRBV6-5,few,TRBJ1-2,.,CASSPRRVDGYTF,TGTGCCAGCAGTCCTAGACGGGTGGATGGCTACACCTTC
TRBV28,.,TRBJ1-2,.,CASRRPGQTNYGYTF,TGTGCCAGCAGAAGACCGGGACAAACCAACTATGGCTACACCTTC
TRBV10-3,once,TRBJ2-5,.,CAISARSRVFQETQYF,TGTGCCATCAGTGCACGTTCTCGGGTATTTCAAGAGACCCAGTACTTC
TRBV7-9,.,TRBJ1-2,.,CASSSCYTF,TGTGCCAGCAGCTCGTGCTACACCTTC
TRBV7-3,.,TRBJ1-2,TRBD1,CASSSQTGGYGYTF,TGTGCCAGCAGCTCCCAAACAGGGGGATATGGCTACACCTTC
TRBV19,.,TRBJ2-7,.,CASSHGLGGYEQYF,TGTGCCAGTAGCCACGGACTAGGGGGATACGAGCAGTACTTC
TRBV3-1/TRBV3-2,once,TRBJ2-5,TRBD2,CASSQDGWRGETQYF,TGTGCCAGCAGCCAAGATGGTTGGCGGGGGGAGACCCAGTACTTC
TRBV3-1/TRBV3-2,.,TRBJ2-2,.,CASSQVYLRGELFF,TGTGCCAGCAGCCAAGTTTACCTGCGAGGGGAGCTGTTTTTT
TRBV2,few,TRBJ2-5,TRBD2,CASREPGLAGAQETQYF,TGTGCCAGCAGGGAACCGGGACTAGCGGGGGCCCAAGAGACCCAGTACTTC
TRBV28,.,TRBJ1-4,.,CASSPTRQSTNEKLFF,TGTGCCAGCAGTCCCACCAGACAGTCAACTAATGAAAAACTGTTTTTT
TRBV10-3,.,TRBJ2-2,TRBD1,CAIRTGDSGELFF,TGTGCCATAAGGACAGGGGACTCCGGGGAGCTGTTTTTT
TRBV4-3,.,TRBJ2-7,.,CASSQEAGLNYEQYF,TGCGCCAGCAGCCAAGAAGCAGGGCTTAACTACGAGCAGTACTTC
TRBV7-2,.,TRBJ2-2,TRBD1,CATRQGMAGELFF,TGTGCCACTCGACAGGGGATGGCCGGGGAGCTGTTTTTT
TRBV9,.,TRBJ1-2,TRBD1,CASSANSRGQGHYGYTF,TGTGCCAGCAGCGCAAATAGTCGGGGACAGGGGCACTATGGCTACACCTTC
TRBV24-1,.,TRBJ1-5,TRBD1,CATSEGQILPNEPQHF,TGTGCCACCTCCGAGGGACAGATCCTTCCGAACGAGCCCCAGCATTTT
TRBV6-4,.,TRBJ2-1,.,CASAQDVYNEQFF,TGTGCCAGTGCTCAGGACGTCTACAATGAGCAGTTCTTC
TRBV7-9,once,TRBJ1-4,TRBD1,CASSPRQGVNEKLFF,TGTGCCAGCAGCCCCCGACAGGGGGTAAATGAAAAACTGTTTTTT
TRBV5-5,.,TRBJ1-5,TRBD1,CASSLWDRNQPQHF,TGTGCCAGCAGCTTGTGGGACAGAAATCAGCCCCAGCATTTT
TRBV9,once,TRBJ2-3,.,CASSVGDSGTDTQYF,TGTGCCAGCAGCGTAGGTGACTCTGGCACAGATACGCAGTATTTT
TRBV28,.,TRBJ2-6,.,CASSLRGANVLTF,TGTGCCAGCAGCCTTCGCGGGGCCAACGTCCTGACTTTC